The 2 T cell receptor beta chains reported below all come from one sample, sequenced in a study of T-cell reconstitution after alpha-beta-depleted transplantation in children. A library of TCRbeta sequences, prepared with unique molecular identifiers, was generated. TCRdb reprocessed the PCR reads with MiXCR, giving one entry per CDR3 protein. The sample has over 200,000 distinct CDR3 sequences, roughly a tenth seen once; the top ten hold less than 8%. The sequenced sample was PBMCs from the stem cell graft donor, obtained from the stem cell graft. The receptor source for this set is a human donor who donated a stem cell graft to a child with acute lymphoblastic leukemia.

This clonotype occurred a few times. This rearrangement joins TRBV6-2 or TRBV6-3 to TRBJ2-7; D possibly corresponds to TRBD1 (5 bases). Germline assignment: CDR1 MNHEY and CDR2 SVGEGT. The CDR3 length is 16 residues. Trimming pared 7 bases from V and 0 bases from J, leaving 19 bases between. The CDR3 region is CASNRPGSPSSYEQYF. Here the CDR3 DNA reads TGTGCCAGCAACCGACCAGGGTCTCCTAGCTCCTACGAGCAGTACTTC.

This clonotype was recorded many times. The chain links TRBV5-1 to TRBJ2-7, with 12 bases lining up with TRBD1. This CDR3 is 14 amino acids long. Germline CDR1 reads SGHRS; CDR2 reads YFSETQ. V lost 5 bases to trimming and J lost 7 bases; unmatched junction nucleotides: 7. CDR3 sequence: CASRPGQGAREQYF. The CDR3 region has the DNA TGCGCCAGCAGGCCGGGACAGGGGGCGCGTGAGCAGTACTTC.